The 16 T cell receptor beta chains below come from one sample, sequenced in a study of CD8 T cells in ankylosing spondylitis. TCRdb re-called the 5' RACE reads through MiXCR, storing one row per CDR3 protein. The repertoire holds 240,000 or so distinct CDR3 sequences, with about 11% as singletons. The sequenced sample was blood, either unsorted or a sorted T cell fraction (not recorded which). The receptor set was obtained from a male donor with ankylosing spondylitis or in good health (not recorded which).

This clonotype showed up many times. The J gene is TRBJ1-6, the V gene TRBV20-1; 9 bases align to TRBD1. The ends lost 5 bases at V and 8 bases at J; junction bases unmatched: 10. The germline gives CDR1 DFQATT, CDR2 SNEGSKA (reference sequence). The CDR3 loop spans 15 amino acids. The CDR3 reads CSARPGQGRDSPLHF. CDR3 in DNA: TGCAGTGCTCGCCCGGGACAGGGCAGGGATTCACCCCTCCACTTT.

This clonotype was counted a few times. The V and J genes are TRBV7-6 and TRBJ2-2; tentatively, D is TRBD2 (5 bases). This CDR3 has 15 amino acids. The V and J ends lost 3 bases and 2 bases respectively, with 10 bases between them. The germline V gene encodes CDR1 SGHVS and CDR2 FNYEAQ. This CDR3 is CASSLGRGNTGELFF. The CDR3 DNA is TGTGCCAGCAGCTTGGGCCGGGGAAACACCGGGGAGCTGTTTTTT.

The sample holds many counts of this clonotype. This rearrangement joins TRBV12-3 or TRBV12-4 to TRBJ2-5, with no clear D. This CDR3 spans 13 amino acids. Trimming shortened V by 3 bases and J by 4 bases, and 9 bases separated the two germline ends. CDR3 nucleotides: TGTGCCAGCAGTTTTTCCTCCACAGAGACCCAGTACTTC. This encodes CASSFSSTETQYF.

This clonotype was counted ten times or more. V is TRBV5-1 and J is TRBJ2-4, with D possibly TRBD2 on 5 matching bases. Deletions cut 4 bases from V and 1 base from J, with 12 bases between. CDR1 is SGHRS and CDR2 is YFSETQ in the germline V gene. The CDR3 covers 15 residues. CDR3 nucleotides: TGCGCCAGCAGCCTAAAGAGGGCTGCCAAAAACATTCAGTACTTC. Residues: CASSLKRAAKNIQYF.

As to this clonotype: A much larger clone sits a single nucleotide away, making a read error possible. This sequence joins TRBV3-1 and TRBJ1-1; D remains unclear. Trimming stripped 4 bases from V and 4 bases from J, with 10 bases between. Germline V gene sequence: CDR1 LGHDT, CDR2 YNNKEL (reference sequence). The CDR3 length is 13 residues. DNA of the CDR3: TGTGCCAGCAGCCCGCGGGTGAGCACTGAAGCTTTCTTT. It yields the protein CASSPRVSTEAFF. The full variable domain, completed using reference TRBV3-1 and TRBJ1-1, is DTAVSQTPKYLVTQMGNDKSIKCEQNLGHDTMYWYKQDSKKFLKIMFSYNNKELIINETVPNRFSPKSPDKAHLNLHINSLELGDSAVYFCASSPRVSTEAFFGQGTRLTVV.

In nucleotides, the CDR3 is TGCGCCAGCAGCCAAGACTCTTGGGACGTAAGCCGCAATGAGCAGTTCTTC. It is translated as CASSQDSWDVSRNEQFF. The chain employs TRBV4-1 and TRBJ2-1; D possibly uses TRBD1 or TRBD2 (5 bases each). Trimming stripped 0 bases from V and 6 bases from J, with 18 bases between. The CDR3 loop spans 17 amino acids. CDR1 and CDR2 from the germline V gene are MGHRA and YSYEKL.

The chain is built from TRBV5-1 and TRBJ2-7; a weak D match, TRBD2 (7 bases). The CDR3 runs 15 residues. Germline CDR1 and CDR2: SGHRS and YFSETQ. The V gene lost 3 bases and the J gene lost 3 bases, with 16 bases spanning the gap. CDR3 nucleotide sequence: TGCGCCAGCAGCTCGAGGGGGGGCATGCTCTACGAGCAGTACTTC. Amino acid sequence: CASSSRGGMLYEQYF.

This clonotype was seen at least ten times. The rearrangement uses TRBV29-1 and TRBJ2-3; possible D gene TRBD1, 5 bases. The V gene's germline CDR1 is SQVTM and CDR2 ANQGSEA. The CDR3 contains 12 residues. The DNA for the CDR3 is TGCAGTTCAGGGCAGGTCTCCGATACGCAGTATTTT. This encodes CSSGQVSDTQYF.

The chain links TRBV9 to TRBJ1-3; no clear D. Germline assignment: CDR1 SGDLS and CDR2 YYNGEE. The CDR3 loop spans 14 amino acids. Trimming cost V 0 bases and J 5 bases, with 9 bases left between them. The CDR3 protein is CASSVGDDRNTIYF. CDR3 bases: TGTGCCAGCAGCGTAGGGGATGACCGAAACACCATATATTTT.

In this sample, this clonotype turned up many times. The chain couples TRBV9 to TRBJ2-5; 9 positions match TRBD1. The V gene end was trimmed by 4 bases and the J gene end by 4 bases; junction bases not matched to a gene: 5. Germline loops: CDR1 SGDLS, CDR2 YYNGEE. CDR3 size: 14 residues. DNA for the CDR3: TGTGCCAGCAGCCGGACAGGGGCTTTAGAGACCCAGTACTTC. Its protein is CASSRTGALETQYF.

The rearrangement uses TRBV29-1 and TRBJ2-3, with D perhaps given as TRBD1 or TRBD2 (5 bases each). Trimming stripped 7 bases from V and 6 bases from J, with 14 bases between. The CDR3 runs 12 residues. Germline CDR1 reads SQVTM; CDR2 reads ANQGSEA. The CDR3 sequence is CSGGEGHDTQYF. The CDR3 DNA is TGCAGCGGGGGAGAGGGGCATGATACGCAGTATTTT.

The chain uses TRBV28 and TRBJ2-7; D is ambiguous. Germline CDR1 MDHEN, CDR2 SYDVKM. The CDR3 consists of 14 residues. Trimming took 4 bases from V and 0 from J, leaving 10 bases between them. The CDR3, as DNA: TGTGCCAGCAGTTCCCCCACGTACTCCTACGAGCAGTACTTC. As protein: CASSSPTYSYEQYF.

In its sample, this clonotype was seen many times. V and J are TRBV20-1 and TRBJ2-5; 7 bases line up with TRBD1. Trimming at V came to 4 bases and at J to 5 bases, leaving 13 bases not matched to a gene. The CDR3 consists of 15 residues. Germline-derived CDR1 and CDR2 are DFQATT and SNEGSKA (reference sequence). In DNA form, the CDR3 reads TGCAGTGCTACAATAGGGATCAAACAGGGGGAGACCCAGTACTTC. As protein: CSATIGIKQGETQYF.

V usage is TRBV20-1 and J usage is TRBJ1-1; D perhaps matches TRBD1 (5 bases). With 6 bases removed from V and 4 bases from J, the gap between germline ends came to 15 bases. Germline assignment: CDR1 DFQATT and CDR2 SNEGSKA (reference sequence). The CDR3 is made up of 13 amino acids. The CDR3 sequence is CSAAGPRRTEAFF. The DNA for the CDR3 is TGCAGTGCCGCGGGACCTAGGCGCACTGAAGCTTTCTTT.

This clonotype was found many times. The chain has TRBV24-1 and TRBJ2-1; unclear D gene. Germline V lookup: CDR1 KGHDR, CDR2 SFDVKD. CDR3 length: 13 residues. Trimming cost V 0 bases and J 12 bases, with 11 bases left between them. CDR3 sequence (DNA): TGTGCCACCAGTGATTTGAATGATAGGAGGCAGTTCTTC. Translation: CATSDLNDRRQFF.

This clonotype appeared many times. This rearrangement joins TRBV3-1 to TRBJ2-1, with D perhaps given as TRBD1 or TRBD2 (5 bases each). This CDR3 has 16 amino acids. Deletions cut 4 bases from V and 3 bases from J, with 16 bases between. CDR1 is LGHDT and CDR2 is YNNKEL in the germline V gene (reference sequence). CDR3 coding DNA: TGTGCCAGCAGCCTTGGGGGATCGGTCTACTACAATGAGCAGTTCTTC. This translates into CASSLGGSVYYNEQFF.